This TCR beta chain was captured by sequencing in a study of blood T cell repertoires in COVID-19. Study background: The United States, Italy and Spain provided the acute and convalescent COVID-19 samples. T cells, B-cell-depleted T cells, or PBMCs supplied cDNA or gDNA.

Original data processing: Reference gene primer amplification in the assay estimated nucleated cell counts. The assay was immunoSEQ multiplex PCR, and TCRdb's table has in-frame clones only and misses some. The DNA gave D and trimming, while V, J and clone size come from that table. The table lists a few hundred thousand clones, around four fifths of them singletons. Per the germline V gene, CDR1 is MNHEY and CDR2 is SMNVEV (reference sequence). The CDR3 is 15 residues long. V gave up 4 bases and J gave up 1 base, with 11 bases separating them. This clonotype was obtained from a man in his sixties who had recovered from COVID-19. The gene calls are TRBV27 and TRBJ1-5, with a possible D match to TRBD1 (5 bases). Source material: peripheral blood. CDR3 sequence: CASSSRVASNQPQHF. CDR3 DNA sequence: TGTGCCAGCAGTTCCAGGGTGGCGAGCAATCAGCCCCAGCATTTT.